This T cell receptor beta chain came from a study of metastatic and nonmetastatic thyroid tumors (TCRdb year 2020). Broadly, across the study: The researchers compared repertoires between peripheral blood samples and tumor or nodule tissue samples from patients with malignant or benign thyroid disease. Overall study outcomes, separate from this receptor: In both blood and tumor samples, TCR beta diversity was reported to be significantly higher in malignant tumors than in benign nodules.

A remark on this clone: Which antigen it targets is not known. No qualities accompany the bases; no much larger clone lies one base away.

No treatment had been received by any patient before thyroid surgery. Patient clinical samples collected from the early 2010s to the late 2010s were retrospectively analysed using T-cell receptor beta sequencing. Receptor amplification or capture employed PCR. Reads for this sample came from an Illumina HiSeq 4000. High-throughput sequencing was used to profile the CDR3 region of the TCR beta-chain in every patient. Processing in the source paper ran as follows. CDR3 differences across clinicopathological groups were used to build a classifier for discriminating distant-metastatic papillary thyroid cancer patients. The Shannon index was used to assess repertoire diversity, and the Morisita-Horn index was used to assess tumor-blood repertoire similarity. TCRdb reran the public reads through fastp at Q25 and MiXCR, keeping productive beta chains. The V and J calls reflect TCRdb's pipeline rather than the authors' work. In all, the sample holds around 6,100 clones, and 25% to 30% of those were seen once. The ten largest clones take up 20% of the sample.

CDR1 SGHAT and CDR2 FQDESV are derived from the germline V gene (reference sequence). Taken from cysteine to phenylalanine, the CDR3 has 14 residues. The DNA shown is the 42-base CDR3, in frame from base 1. The V and J ends are trimmed by 3 bases and 7 bases, leaving 16 bases between them. The chain couples TRBV11-1 to TRBJ2-7, with a weak D call of TRBD1 (6 bases match). The sample comprised adjacent normal tissue. This receptor was identified in a female donor with papillary thyroid cancer or a benign thyroid nodule (not recorded which). Some clones in this sample may be carry-over from other donors' samples. The nucleotides are TGTGCCAGCAGCTTCGGGACATGGTTACAAGAGCAGTACTTC. The encoded protein is CASSFGTWLQEQYF.